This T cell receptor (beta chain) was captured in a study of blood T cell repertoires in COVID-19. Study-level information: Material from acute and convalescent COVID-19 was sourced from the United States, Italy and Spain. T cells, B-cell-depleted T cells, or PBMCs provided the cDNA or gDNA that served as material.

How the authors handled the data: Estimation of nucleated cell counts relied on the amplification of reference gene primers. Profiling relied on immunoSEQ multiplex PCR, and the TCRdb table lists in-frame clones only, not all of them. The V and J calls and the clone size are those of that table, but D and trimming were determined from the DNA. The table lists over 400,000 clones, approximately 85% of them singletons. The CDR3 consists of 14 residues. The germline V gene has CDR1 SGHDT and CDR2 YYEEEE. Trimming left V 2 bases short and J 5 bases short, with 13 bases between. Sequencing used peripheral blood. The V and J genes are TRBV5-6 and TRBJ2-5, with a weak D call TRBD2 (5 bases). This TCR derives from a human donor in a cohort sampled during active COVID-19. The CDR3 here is CASSFSPGTETQYF. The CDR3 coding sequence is TGTGCCAGCAGCTTCAGTCCGGGAACGGAGACCCAGTACTTC.